Each of the 27 T cell receptor beta chains below was sequenced from the same sample in a study of T cells after yellow fever vaccination. TCRdb independently ran MiXCR on the 5' RACE reads; one entry per CDR3 protein. Among around 310,000 distinct CDR3 sequences, roughly 3.5% were seen once, and the ten largest hold 23%. Sequenced material: PBMCs, taken on the day of the yellow fever booster vaccination. The receptors derive from a man in his late teens or twenties who received the YFV17D yellow fever vaccine.

This clonotype has a count of ten or more. The chain links TRBV5-1 to TRBJ1-5; D remains unclear. This CDR3 is 14 amino acids long. Germline V CDR1 and CDR2: SGHRS, YFSETQ. V dropped 2 bases and J dropped 0 bases, with 6 bases sitting between them. CDR3 sequence: CASSFGDSNQPQHF. DNA for the CDR3: TGCGCCAGCAGCTTCGGGGATAGCAATCAGCCCCAGCATTTT.

This clonotype was detected a few times. This chain joins TRBV5-6 and TRBJ2-7; possibly TRBD2 for D (6 bases). V was shortened by 6 bases and J by 3 bases, with 16 bases between the two germline ends. This CDR3 comprises 14 residues. Germline CDR1 and CDR2: SGHDT and YYEEEE. Here the CDR3 DNA reads TGTGCCAGCAAAGTGGGGGGAGCGGTCTACGAGCAGTACGTC. It specifies CASKVGGAVYEQYV.

At least ten counts were recorded for this clonotype. This chain joins TRBV1 and TRBJ1-1. TRBV1 is given as a pseudogene. This CDR3 has 17 residues. The CDR3 DNA reads TGCACCAGCAGCCAAGATCTCTCGGCCAGGATGAACACTGAAGCTTTCTTT. It encodes CTSSQDLSARMNTEAFF.

V is TRBV19 and J is TRBJ2-5, with D perhaps TRBD1 or TRBD2 (5 bases each). Germline assignment: CDR1 LNHDA and CDR2 SQIVND (reference sequence). This CDR3 has 15 residues. V lost 7 bases to trimming and J lost 2 bases, with 17 bases between them. The CDR3 loop reads CASTDGGVGQETQYF. The CDR3 DNA reads as TGTGCCAGTACCGATGGGGGTGTGGGGCAAGAGACCCAGTACTTC.

J is TRBJ1-2 and V is TRBV20-1; 7 bases are a match to TRBD1. The CDR3 is 14 amino acids. Germline values: CDR1 DFQATT, CDR2 SNEGSKA (reference sequence). After removal of 3 bases from V and 0 bases from J, the junction contained 4 bases not matched to a gene. The CDR3: CSASKGGPNYGYTF. Written as DNA, the CDR3 is TGCAGTGCTAGTAAAGGGGGCCCTAACTATGGCTACACCTTC.

CDR3 coding DNA: TGTGCCAGCCGTCGGACTAGCACAGATACGCAGTATTTT. This codes for CASRRTSTDTQYF. The chain carries TRBV6-2 or TRBV6-3 and TRBJ2-3, with D possibly being TRBD2 (5 bases). The CDR3 sequence is 13 residues long. The V and J ends lost 8 bases and 0 bases respectively, with 9 bases between them. Germline CDR1 is MNHEY and CDR2 is SVGEGT.

The chain carries TRBV27 and TRBJ1-1, with a weak D call TRBD1 (6 bases). Per germline, CDR1 MNHEY and CDR2 SMNVEV (reference sequence). The ends were cut back, 6 bases at V and 5 bases at J, with 13 bases in the middle. This CDR3 has 13 amino acids. The CDR3 nucleotides are TGTGCCAGCAGGCTGAATAGGGGGACTGAAGCTTTCTTT. Translated: CASRLNRGTEAFF.

There are many counts of this clonotype. The chain employs TRBV7-2 and TRBJ2-3; 12 bases align to TRBD2. V was clipped by 5 bases and J by 5 bases; unmatched bases: 8. The V gene's germline CDR1 is SGHTA and CDR2 FQGNSA. This CDR3 spans 16 amino acids. The CDR3 DNA is TGTGCCAGCAGCCTTGCTAGCGGGGGGGTTGTAGATACGCAGTATTTT. This gives the protein CASSLASGGVVDTQYF.

This clonotype was recorded at least ten times. The chain links TRBV7-2 to TRBJ2-1; 9 bases fit TRBD2. V was pared by 3 bases and J by 5 bases, with 5 bases of the junction left unmatched. CDR1 SGHTA and CDR2 FQGNSA come from the germline V gene. The CDR3 covers 15 residues. The CDR3 sequence is CASSFILAGNNEQFF. In nucleotides, the CDR3 is TGTGCCAGCAGCTTTATCCTAGCGGGGAACAATGAGCAGTTCTTC.

This clonotype was seen repeatedly, ten times or more. This chain links TRBV5-1 with TRBJ2-7; D remains unclear. This CDR3 contains 12 residues. Germline assignment: CDR1 SGHRS and CDR2 YFSETQ. The ends were cut back, 4 bases at V and 3 bases at J, with 8 bases in the middle. The CDR3 is CASSATFYEQYF. The CDR3, as DNA: TGCGCCAGCAGCGCCACATTCTACGAGCAGTACTTC.

This clonotype was counted between two and nine times. This rearrangement joins TRBV20-1 to TRBJ1-5; D ambiguous. Germline V lookup: CDR1 DFQATT, CDR2 SNEGSKA (reference sequence). Trimming pared 7 bases from V and 0 bases from J, leaving 10 bases between. The CDR3 has 13 residues. The CDR3 loop is CSGSGSSNQPQHF. CDR3 DNA sequence: TGCAGTGGGTCCGGGAGTAGCAATCAGCCCCAGCATTTT.

The J gene is TRBJ1-5, the V gene TRBV6-2 or TRBV6-3; no clear D. V lost 6 bases, J lost 6 bases, and 15 bases lay in between. The V gene's germline CDR1 is MNHEY and CDR2 SVGEGT. The CDR3 extends over 14 amino acids. CDR3 in amino acids: CASRRVMAAQPQHF. The CDR3 nucleotides are TGTGCCAGCAGGAGGGTTATGGCAGCTCAGCCCCAGCATTTT.

The chain is built from TRBV20-1 and TRBJ1-1; D call uncertain. This CDR3 spans 11 amino acids. Trimming pared 0 bases from V and 8 bases from J, leaving 7 bases between. CDR1 and CDR2 from the germline V gene are DFQATT and SNEGSKA (reference sequence). The CDR3 DNA follows: TGCAGTGCTAGAGATCAGAGGGAAGCTTTCTTT. Amino acids: CSARDQREAFF.

This clonotype has ten or more counts. The chain uses TRBV7-2 and TRBJ2-7, with D perhaps TRBD1 or TRBD2 (6 bases each). V lost 2 bases and J 0 bases, leaving 20 bases between the germline ends. CDR1 and CDR2 from the germline V gene are SGHTA and FQGNSA. The CDR3 runs 18 residues. In nucleotides, the CDR3 is TGTGCCAGCAGCTTAAAATCGTTCGGGGGCCGGGGCTCCTACGAGCAGTACGTC. This sequence encodes CASSLKSFGGRGSYEQYV.

This clonotype was recorded a few times. The V gene is TRBV7-4, the J gene TRBJ1-2; TRBD1 might be the D (6 bases). Germline CDR1 SGHVT, CDR2 SQSDAQ. The V end lost 7 bases, the J end lost 0 bases, and 15 bases lay between the germline ends. CDR3 length: 15 residues. CDR3 coding DNA: TGTGCCAGCAACGAAACCTGGACAGCTAACTATGGCTACACCTTC. Translated, it gives CASNETWTANYGYTF.

This clonotype was observed a handful of times. This rearrangement joins TRBV7-9 to TRBJ1-5, with D possibly being TRBD1 (6 bases). The CDR3 has 14 amino acids. V lost 3 bases and J lost 7, with 13 bases in between. From germline, CDR1 is SEHNR and CDR2 FQNEAQ (reference sequence). The CDR3 region has the DNA TGTGCCAGCAGCTTCGGGGGGCGCGGACAGCCCCAGCATTTT. This gives the protein CASSFGGRGQPQHF.

This clonotype was counted ten times or more. The chain recombines TRBV6-6 with TRBJ2-7, with a possible D match to TRBD2 (5 bases). CDR1 is MNHNY and CDR2 is SVGAGI in the germline V gene (reference sequence). The length of the CDR3 is 13 residues. Trimming took 2 bases from V and 7 from J, leaving 12 bases between them. CDR3 region: CASSYRGGQEQYF. The CDR3 bases are TGTGCCAGCAGTTACCGGGGTGGGCAGGAGCAGTACTTC.

The V and J genes are TRBV7-2 and TRBJ1-1, with 9 nucleotides matching TRBD1. The V gene's germline CDR1 is SGHTA and CDR2 FQGNSA. J gave up 1 base and V 4 bases, and 4 bases lay outside the gene matches. This CDR3 has 15 amino acids. CDR3: CASSYGQGTNTEAFF. The DNA of the CDR3 is TGTGCCAGCAGCTACGGACAGGGGACGAACACTGAAGCTTTCTTT.

This clonotype was recorded at least ten times. The rearrangement joins TRBV28 to TRBJ2-1, with a weak D call TRBD2 (7 bases). This CDR3 spans 15 amino acids. The V gene lost 3 bases and the J gene lost 9 bases, with 18 bases spanning the gap. CDR1 is MDHEN and CDR2 is SYDVKM in the germline V gene. The CDR3 DNA reads TGTGCCAGCAGTTTGGGGGGGGGCGCTAAGGTTGAGCAGTTCTTC. It yields the protein CASSLGGGAKVEQFF.

This clonotype showed up just a few times. The chain has TRBV5-1 and TRBJ1-4; maybe TRBD1 (5 bases). Germline loops: CDR1 SGHRS, CDR2 YFSETQ. Trimming removed 6 bases at V and 5 bases at J, with 11 bases between. This CDR3 comprises 13 residues. The CDR3 is CASNSGPNEKLFF. Here the CDR3 DNA reads TGCGCCAGCAACTCGGGACCGAATGAAAAACTGTTTTTT.

This clonotype was seen more than once but under ten times. The rearrangement uses TRBV4-1 and TRBJ2-2; 8 nucleotides line up with TRBD2. V gave up 3 bases and J gave up 10 bases; unmatched junction bases: 7. This CDR3 is 14 amino acids long. Germline loops: CDR1 MGHRA, CDR2 YSYEKL. The CDR3 sequence is CASSHKRGGQELFF. DNA for the CDR3: TGCGCCAGCAGCCACAAACGGGGGGGCCAGGAGCTGTTTTTT.

The chain links TRBV4-3 to TRBJ2-3; the D gene is possibly TRBD1 (6 bases). Trimming took off 4 bases at V and 3 bases at J, with 17 bases between the two ends. Germline CDR1 and CDR2: LGHNA and YSLEER. The CDR3 has 16 amino acids. CDR3: CASSRQGYVGTDTQYF. DNA of the CDR3: TGCGCCAGCAGCCGCCAGGGGTACGTGGGAACAGATACGCAGTATTTT.

There are a few counts of this clonotype. The chain is built from TRBV12-3 or TRBV12-4 and TRBJ2-1; the D is unclear. The CDR3 has 13 amino acids. The V end was cut by 2 bases, the J end by 5 bases, with 7 bases between. In DNA form, the CDR3 reads TGTGCCAGCAGTTTATTAATCCACAATGAGCAGTTCTTC. It codes for CASSLLIHNEQFF.

In this sample, this clonotype turned up many times. The chain uses TRBV7-9 and TRBJ2-5; D unresolved. The length of the CDR3 is 15 residues. CDR1 is SEHNR and CDR2 is FQNEAQ in the germline V gene (reference sequence). Trimming took off 0 bases at V and 3 bases at J, with 11 bases between the two ends. The CDR3 spells CASSLAGWAKETQYF. As DNA, the CDR3 is TGTGCCAGCAGCTTAGCGGGATGGGCTAAAGAGACCCAGTACTTC.

This clonotype was counted at least ten times. V and J are TRBV7-9 and TRBJ2-7, with D hard to call. This CDR3 is 12 amino acids long. The V gene lost 5 bases and the J gene lost 7 bases, with 12 bases spanning the gap. Germline-derived CDR1 and CDR2 are SEHNR and FQNEAQ (reference sequence). Here the CDR3 reads CASSPGPGEQYF. The CDR3 DNA sequence: TGTGCCAGCAGCCCCGGGCCTGGGGAGCAGTACTTC.

V usage is TRBV7-2 and J usage is TRBJ1-5, with D unresolved. The germline V and J ends were trimmed by 1 base and 6 bases, with 13 bases remaining between them. The CDR3 is made up of 15 amino acids. CDR1 SGHTA and CDR2 FQGNSA come from the germline V gene. For the CDR3, the DNA is TGTGCCAGCAGCTTAGGTGTAAACACGGGTCAGCCCCAGCATTTT. It specifies CASSLGVNTGQPQHF.

The genes are TRBV5-5 and TRBJ2-3; D call uncertain. The CDR3 spans 14 residues. V lost 0 bases to trimming and J lost 2 bases, with 7 bases between them. Germline V lookup: CDR1 SGHKS, CDR2 YYEKEE (reference sequence). DNA for the CDR3: TGTGCCAGCAGCTTGGGCCCTGACACAGATACGCAGTATTTT. Its protein product is CASSLGPDTDTQYF.